Shown below are 17 T cell receptor beta chains from a single sample sequenced in a study of blood T cell repertoires in COVID-19. TCRdb's copy holds only in-frame clones and misses some; the assay was immunoSEQ multiplex PCR. The table has approximately 150,000 clones, roughly 85% seen once. Sequenced input: PBMCs or T cells enriched from blood (not recorded which). The receptors originated from a man in his 60s who had recovered from COVID-19.

The rearrangement uses TRBV19 and TRBJ2-3, with TRBD2 matching 14 bases. CDR3 length: 18 amino acids. CDR1 LNHDA and CDR2 SQIVND come from the germline V gene (reference sequence). The J segment lost 1 base and the V segment lost 6 bases, leaving 9 bases of the junction unmatched. CDR3 sequence: CASSLTSGGAGGTDTQYF. The CDR3 region has the DNA TGTGCCAGTAGCCTGACTAGCGGGGGGGCCGGAGGCACAGATACGCAGTATTTT. Variable domain in full (rest from reference TRBV19 and TRBJ2-3): DGGITQSPKYLFRKEGQNVTLSCEQNLNHDAMYWYRQDPGQGLRLIYYSQIVNDFQKGDIAEGYSVSREKKESFPLTVTSAQKNPTAFYLCASSLTSGGAGGTDTQYFGPGTRLTVL.

The chain joins TRBV18 to TRBJ1-1, with 8 bases lining up with TRBD1. The trim removed 8 bases at V and 5 bases at J, leaving 4 bases unmatched. Germline lookup yields CDR1 KGHSH and CDR2 LQKENI. The CDR3 runs to 12 residues. The CDR3 DNA follows: TGTGCCAGCGGACAGGGCGTAACTGAAGCTTTCTTT. The encoded protein is CASGQGVTEAFF. Together with reference TRBV18 and TRBJ1-1, the CDR3 gives the full variable domain: NAGVMQNPRHLVRRRGQEARLRCSPMKGHSHVYWYRQLPEEGLKFMVYLQKENIIDESGMPKERFSAEFPKEGPSILRIQQVVRGDSAAYFCASGQGVTEAFFGQGTRLTVV.

This clone is a singleton in its sample. CDR3 in DNA: TGTGCCAGCAGCGTAGGTGCTAGGGGTGAAAAACTGTTTTTT. This encodes CASSVGARGEKLFF. This chain connects TRBV9 to TRBJ1-4; D is perhaps TRBD1 (5 bases). The CDR3 runs to 14 residues. Trimming cost V 0 bases and J 7 bases, with 10 bases left between them. CDR1 SGDLS and CDR2 YYNGEE come from the germline V gene.

V gene TRBV7-9 combines with J gene TRBJ1-6; no reliable D call. This CDR3 comprises 14 residues. Deletions cut 3 bases from V and 10 bases from J, with 13 bases between. Germline-derived CDR1 and CDR2 are SEHNR and FQNEAQ (reference sequence). CDR3 sequence reads: CASSFNLRESPLHF. As DNA, the CDR3 is TGTGCCAGCAGCTTCAATCTTCGTGAGTCACCCCTCCACTTT.

This clone has a single count. The CDR3, as DNA: TGTGCCAGCAGCTTATCGCACAGGGGGCTGGCTGGCTACACCTTC. It is translated as CASSLSHRGLAGYTF. The V call is TRBV13, the J call TRBJ1-2; TRBD1 aligns across 9 bases. This CDR3 has 15 amino acids. The V segment lost 2 bases and the J segment 7 bases; nucleotides outside the gene matches: 8. CDR1 and CDR2 from the germline V gene are PRHDT and FYEKMQ (reference sequence).

The J gene is TRBJ1-1, the V gene TRBV2; TRBD1 matches at 8 bases. The CDR3 is 14 amino acids. The V segment lost 10 bases and the J segment 4 bases; nucleotides outside the gene matches: 11. The V gene's germline CDR1 is SNHLY and CDR2 FYNNEI. The CDR3 reads CANWAGGFSTEAFF. DNA of the CDR3: TGTGCCAACTGGGCAGGGGGCTTTAGCACTGAAGCTTTCTTT.

Here the CDR3 DNA reads TGTGCCAGCTCACCGGTCCTCCTAGCGGGAGGGATGGTTGAGCAGTACTTC. Protein product: CASSPVLLAGGMVEQYF. The gene calls are TRBV18 and TRBJ2-7; 12 bases are shared with TRBD2. V lost 3 bases, J lost 7 bases, and 13 bases stayed unmatched. The germline V gene has CDR1 KGHSH and CDR2 LQKENI. The CDR3 has 17 residues.

The chain joins TRBV6-4 to TRBJ2-1; D unresolved. The ends were cut back, 2 bases at V and 8 bases at J, with 7 bases in the middle. Germline V gene lookup returns CDR1 MRHNA and CDR2 SNTAGT. This CDR3 is built from 12 residues. DNA of the CDR3: TGTGCCAGCAGTGACCGGTCGGATGAGCAGTTCTTC. It is translated as CASSDRSDEQFF.

V and J are TRBV28 and TRBJ2-3; D not resolved. Germline V gene data show CDR1 as MDHEN and CDR2 as SYDVKM. Trimming took off 8 bases at V and 6 bases at J, with 12 bases between the two ends. This CDR3 region has 12 residues. Written as DNA, the CDR3 is TGTGCCAGCCGCTCCCCCGGGGATACGCAGTATTTT. Amino acids: CASRSPGDTQYF.

This chain connects TRBV2 to TRBJ1-5, with TRBD1 matching over 9 bases. CDR3 length: 15 residues. Trimming removed 8 bases from V and 4 bases from J; junction bases left unmatched: 9. Germline lookup yields CDR1 SNHLY and CDR2 FYNNEI. This CDR3 reads CASHQDRGPNQPQHF. Written as DNA, the CDR3 is TGTGCCAGCCACCAGGACAGGGGTCCTAATCAGCCCCAGCATTTT. Using reference TRBV2 and TRBJ1-5 for the parts outside the CDR3, the full variable domain is EPEVTQTPSHQVTQMGQEVILRCVPISNHLYFYWYRQILGQKVEFLVSFYNNEISEKSEIFDDQFSVERPDGSNFTLKIRSTKLEDSAMYFCASHQDRGPNQPQHFGDGTRLSIL.

In its sample, this clone was seen once. This chain joins TRBV29-1 and TRBJ1-5, with no clear D. Trimming left V 4 bases short and J 7 bases short, with 11 bases between. CDR1 and CDR2 (germline): SQVTM, ANQGSEA. There are 12 residues in the CDR3. The chain's CDR3 is CSVGEGYQPQHF. The DNA for the CDR3 is TGCAGCGTTGGGGAGGGTTACCAGCCCCAGCATTTT.

The chain has TRBV5-1 and TRBJ1-4; D call uncertain. V was shortened by 0 bases and J by 11 bases, with 11 bases between the two germline ends. This CDR3 contains 13 residues. Per germline, CDR1 SGHRS and CDR2 YFSETQ. The CDR3 DNA reads as TGCGCCAGCAGCTTGGGCTCTGAGGCCAAACTGTTTTTT. This gives the protein CASSLGSEAKLFF.

With respect to this clone: Sequence at one end of the junction differs from germline and may be a read error. The chain has TRBV4-1 and TRBJ2-1, with a possible D match to TRBD1 (5 bases). CDR1 and CDR2 (germline): MGHRA, YSYEKL. The CDR3 sequence is 14 residues long. This CDR3 reads CASRQDWGFNEQFF. CDR3 nucleotides: TGCGCCAGCAGACAAGATTGGGGCTTCAATGAGCAGTTCTTC.

The chain recombines TRBV24-1 with TRBJ1-5; TRBD1 is a possible D gene (5 bases). Germline CDR1 is KGHDR and CDR2 is SFDVKD. V shed 6 bases and J shed 1 base, with 12 bases lying between them. The CDR3 has 15 residues. This CDR3 is CATSFGGLSNQPQHF. The CDR3 DNA is TGTGCCACCAGTTTTGGGGGGTTGAGCAATCAGCCCCAGCATTTT.

The gene calls are TRBV9 and TRBJ2-1, with 7 bases fitting TRBD2. The CDR3 extends over 16 amino acids. V dropped 2 bases and J dropped 0; count of bases not matched to a gene: 5. Per the germline V gene, CDR1 is SGDLS and CDR2 is YYNGEE. CDR3 region: CASSVTGEGSYNEQFF. CDR3 nucleotides: TGTGCCAGCAGCGTCACGGGGGAGGGCTCCTACAATGAGCAGTTCTTC.

This clone was seen just once. The chain recombines TRBV7-3 with TRBJ1-5; a possible D gene is TRBD1 (6 bases). CDR3 length equals 15 residues. Trimming cost V 6 bases and J 7 bases, with 19 bases left between them. Germline CDR1 reads SGHTA; CDR2 reads FQGTGA. In nucleotides, the CDR3 is TGTGCCAGCAGTCTATTAGGGGGGGCAGACCAGCCCCAGCATTTT. This encodes CASSLLGGADQPQHF.

This clone was picked up one time. Mismatch with germline at one junction end may stem from a read error. The genes are TRBV7-2 and TRBJ1-5; D not resolved. The CDR3 contains 14 residues. Germline V gives CDR1 SGHTA, CDR2 FQGNSA. The CDR3 reads CASSFDLSNQLQHF. CDR3 nucleotide sequence: TGTGCCAGCAGCTTTGACCTTAGCAATCAGCTCCAGCATTTT. The full variable domain, completed using reference TRBV7-2 and TRBJ1-5, is GAGVSQSPSNKVTEKGKDVELRCDPISGHTALYWYRQSLGQGLEFLIYFQGNSAPDKSGLPSDRFSAERTGGSVSTLTIQRTQQEDSAVYLCASSFDLSNQLQHFGDGTRLSIL.